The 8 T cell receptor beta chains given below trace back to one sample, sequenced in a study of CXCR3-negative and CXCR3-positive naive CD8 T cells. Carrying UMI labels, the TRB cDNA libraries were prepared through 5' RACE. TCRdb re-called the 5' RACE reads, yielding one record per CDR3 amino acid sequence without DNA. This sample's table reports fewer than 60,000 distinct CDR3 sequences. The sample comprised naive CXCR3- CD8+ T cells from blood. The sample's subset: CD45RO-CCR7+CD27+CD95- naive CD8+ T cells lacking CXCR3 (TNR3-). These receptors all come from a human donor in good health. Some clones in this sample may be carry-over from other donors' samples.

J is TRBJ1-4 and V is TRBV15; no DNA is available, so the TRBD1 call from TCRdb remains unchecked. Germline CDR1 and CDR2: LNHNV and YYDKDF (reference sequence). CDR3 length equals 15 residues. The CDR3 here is CATSLRDRGPEKLFF.

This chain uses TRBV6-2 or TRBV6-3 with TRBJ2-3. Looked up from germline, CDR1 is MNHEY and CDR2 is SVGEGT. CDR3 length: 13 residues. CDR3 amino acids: CASSYSETDTQYF.

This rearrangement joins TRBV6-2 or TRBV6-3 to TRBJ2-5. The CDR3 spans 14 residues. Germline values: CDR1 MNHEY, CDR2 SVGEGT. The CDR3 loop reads CASSYSMRSETQYF.

CDR3 amino acids: CASSLLPTSNSPLHF. This chain links TRBV28 with TRBJ1-6. Germline CDR1 reads MDHEN; CDR2 reads SYDVKM. The CDR3 is 15 residues long.

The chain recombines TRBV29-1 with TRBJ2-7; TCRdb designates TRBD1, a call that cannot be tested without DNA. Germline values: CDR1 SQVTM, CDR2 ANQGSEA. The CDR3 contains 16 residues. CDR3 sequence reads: CSVEVKGDLTTYEQYF.

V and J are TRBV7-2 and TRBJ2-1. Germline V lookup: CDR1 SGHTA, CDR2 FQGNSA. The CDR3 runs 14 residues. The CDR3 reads CASSSSANSVEQFF.

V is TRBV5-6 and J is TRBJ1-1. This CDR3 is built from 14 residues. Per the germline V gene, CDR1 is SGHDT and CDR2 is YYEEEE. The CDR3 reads CASSWGTGNTEAFF.

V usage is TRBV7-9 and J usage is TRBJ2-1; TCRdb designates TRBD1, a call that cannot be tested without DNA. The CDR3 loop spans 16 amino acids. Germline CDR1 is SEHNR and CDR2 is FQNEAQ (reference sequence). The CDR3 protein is CASSFQPHLSYNEQFF.